This record concerns one T cell receptor (beta chain) sequence. The sample originates from a study of shared clonotypes between healthy human individuals. In the study overall: Each donor contributed plates that comprised three CD4 naive, three CD4 memory, two CD8 naive and one CD8 memory.

The CDR3 contains 11 residues. Trimming took 8 bases from V and 2 from J, leaving 6 bases between them. The V gene's germline CDR1 is MDHEN and CDR2 SYDVKM. This table comes from immunoSEQ multiplex PCR, and its TCRdb copy is limited to in-frame clones, with some not included. The sample lists some 2.1 million clones, 90% to 95% occurring once. CD45RO-negative CD8 cells positively selected for CCR7 made up the naive population, which excluded terminally differentiated effector memory CD45RA+ cells. The healthy adult donors were HIV-negative and reported no recent acute infections or vaccinations. Material for sequencing was naive CD8+ T cells from PBMCs. V is TRBV28 and J is TRBJ2-5; D call uncertain. The clonotype comes from a man aged 18 to 35 in good health. Some clones in this sample may be carry-over from other donors' samples. The CDR3 protein is CASDNQETQYF. The CDR3 region has the DNA TGTGCCAGCGACAATCAAGAGACCCAGTACTTC.